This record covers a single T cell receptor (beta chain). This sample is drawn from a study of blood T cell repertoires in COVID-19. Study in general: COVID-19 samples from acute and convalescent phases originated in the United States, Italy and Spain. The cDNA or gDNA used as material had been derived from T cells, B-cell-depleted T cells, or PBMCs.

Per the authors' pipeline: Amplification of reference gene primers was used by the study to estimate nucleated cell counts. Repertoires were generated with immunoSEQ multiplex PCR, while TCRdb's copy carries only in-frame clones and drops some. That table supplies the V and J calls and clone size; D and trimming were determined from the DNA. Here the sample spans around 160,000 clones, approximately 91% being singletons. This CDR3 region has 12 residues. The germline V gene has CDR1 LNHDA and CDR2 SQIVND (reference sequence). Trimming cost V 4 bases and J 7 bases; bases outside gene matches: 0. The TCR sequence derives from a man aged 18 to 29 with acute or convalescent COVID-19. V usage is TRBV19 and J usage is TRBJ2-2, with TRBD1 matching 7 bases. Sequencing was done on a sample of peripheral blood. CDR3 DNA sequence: TGTGCCAGTAGTAGACAGGGCGGGGAGCTGTTTTTT. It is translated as CASSRQGGELFF.